The 2 T cell receptor beta chains below come from one sample, sequenced in a study of T cells after yellow fever vaccination. TCRdb re-called the 5' RACE reads with MiXCR, one entry per CDR3 protein. Of about 300,000 distinct CDR3 sequences in the sample, around 8.6% were seen once. The sequencing here drew on CD4+ T cells sorted from PBMCs, taken 5 days after the yellow fever booster vaccination. The receptor set was obtained from a man aged 18 to 35 who received the YFV17D yellow fever vaccine.

This clonotype was picked up many times. The V gene is TRBV4-3, the J gene TRBJ2-1, with D possibly being TRBD2 (5 bases). The V gene's germline CDR1 is LGHNA and CDR2 YSLEER. This CDR3 region has 16 residues. Trimming removed 0 bases from V and 0 bases from J, with 9 bases in between. The CDR3 reads CASSQEPGSSYNEQFF. CDR3 in DNA: TGCGCCAGCAGCCAAGAGCCGGGGAGCTCCTACAATGAGCAGTTCTTC.

The gene calls are TRBV11-2 and TRBJ2-7, with TRBD1 matching 7 bases. The V gene end was trimmed by 1 base and the J gene end by 4 bases; junction bases not matched to a gene: 7. This CDR3 spans 15 amino acids. Germline-derived CDR1 and CDR2 are SGHAT and FQNNGV. The CDR3 region is CASSLVRGQDYEQYF. In DNA form, the CDR3 reads TGTGCCAGCAGCTTAGTAAGGGGGCAGGATTACGAGCAGTACTTC.